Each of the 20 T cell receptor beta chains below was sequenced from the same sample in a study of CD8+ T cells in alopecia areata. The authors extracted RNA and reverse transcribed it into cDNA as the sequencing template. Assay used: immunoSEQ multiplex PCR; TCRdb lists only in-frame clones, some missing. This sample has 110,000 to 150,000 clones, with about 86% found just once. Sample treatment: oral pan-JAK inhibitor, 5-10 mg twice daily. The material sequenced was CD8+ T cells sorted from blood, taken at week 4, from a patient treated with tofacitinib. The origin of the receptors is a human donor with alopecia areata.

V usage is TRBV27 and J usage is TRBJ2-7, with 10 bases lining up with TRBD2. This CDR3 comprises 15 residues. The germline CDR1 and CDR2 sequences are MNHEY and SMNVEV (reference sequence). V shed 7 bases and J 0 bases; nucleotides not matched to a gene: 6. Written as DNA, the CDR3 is TGTGCCAGCACGTGGATAGCGGGAGGCTCCTACGAGCAGTACTTC. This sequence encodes CASTWIAGGSYEQYF.

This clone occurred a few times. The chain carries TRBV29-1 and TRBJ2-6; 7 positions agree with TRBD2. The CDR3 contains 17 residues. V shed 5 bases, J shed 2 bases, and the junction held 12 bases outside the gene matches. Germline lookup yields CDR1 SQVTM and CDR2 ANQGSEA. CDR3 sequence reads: CSVLDNGRYAGANVLTF. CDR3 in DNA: TGCAGCGTTTTGGATAACGGGAGGTACGCTGGGGCCAACGTCCTGACTTTC. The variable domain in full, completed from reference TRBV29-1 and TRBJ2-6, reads SAVISQKPSRDICQRGTSLTIQCQVDSQVTMMFWYRQQPGQSLTLIATANQGSEATYESGFVIDKFPISRPNLTFSTLTVSNMSPEDSSIYLCSVLDNGRYAGANVLTFGAGSRLTVL.

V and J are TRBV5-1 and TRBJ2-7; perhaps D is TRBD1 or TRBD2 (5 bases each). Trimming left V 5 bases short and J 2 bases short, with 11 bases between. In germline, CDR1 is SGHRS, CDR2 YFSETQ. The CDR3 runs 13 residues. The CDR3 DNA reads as TGCGCCAGCAGAACCGGGGACCCCTACGAGCAGTACTTC. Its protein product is CASRTGDPYEQYF. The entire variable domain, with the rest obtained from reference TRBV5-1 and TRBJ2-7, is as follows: KAGVTQTPRYLIKTRGQQVTLSCSPISGHRSVSWYQQTPGQGLQFLFEYFSETQRNKGNFPGRFSGRQFSNSRSEMNVSTLELGDSALYLCASRTGDPYEQYFGPGTRLTVT.

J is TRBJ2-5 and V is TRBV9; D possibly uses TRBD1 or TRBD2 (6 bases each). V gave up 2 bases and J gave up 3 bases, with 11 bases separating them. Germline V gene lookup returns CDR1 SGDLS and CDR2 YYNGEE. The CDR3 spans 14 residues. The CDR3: CASSVSGAEETQYF. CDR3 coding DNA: TGTGCCAGCAGCGTTTCGGGGGCCGAAGAGACCCAGTACTTC.

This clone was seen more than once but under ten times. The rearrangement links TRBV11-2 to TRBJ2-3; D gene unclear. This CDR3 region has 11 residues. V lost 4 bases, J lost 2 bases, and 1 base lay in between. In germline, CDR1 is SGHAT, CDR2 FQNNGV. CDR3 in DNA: TGTGCCAGCAGCTACACAGATACGCAGTATTTT. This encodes CASSYTDTQYF.

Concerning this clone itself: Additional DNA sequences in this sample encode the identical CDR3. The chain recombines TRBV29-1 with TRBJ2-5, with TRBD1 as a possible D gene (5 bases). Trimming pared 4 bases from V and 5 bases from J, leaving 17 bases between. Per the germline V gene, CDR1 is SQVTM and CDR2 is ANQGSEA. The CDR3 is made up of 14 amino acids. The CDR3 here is CSVVPAQGEETQYF. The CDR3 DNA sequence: TGCAGCGTTGTACCCGCCCAGGGCGAGGAGACCCAGTACTTC.

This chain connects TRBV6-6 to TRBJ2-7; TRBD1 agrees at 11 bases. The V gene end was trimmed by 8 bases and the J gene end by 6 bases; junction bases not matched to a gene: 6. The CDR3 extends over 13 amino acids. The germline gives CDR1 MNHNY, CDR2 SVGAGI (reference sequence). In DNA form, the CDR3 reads TGTGCCAGCCGAGGGGGACAGGGGGTCGAGCAGTACTTC. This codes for CASRGGQGVEQYF.

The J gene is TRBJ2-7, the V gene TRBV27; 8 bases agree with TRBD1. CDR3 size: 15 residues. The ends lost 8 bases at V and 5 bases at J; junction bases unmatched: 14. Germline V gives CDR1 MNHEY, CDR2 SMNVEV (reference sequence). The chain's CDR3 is CASGPLTGVSHEQYF. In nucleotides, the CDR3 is TGTGCCAGCGGACCCTTGACAGGGGTTTCTCACGAGCAGTACTTC.

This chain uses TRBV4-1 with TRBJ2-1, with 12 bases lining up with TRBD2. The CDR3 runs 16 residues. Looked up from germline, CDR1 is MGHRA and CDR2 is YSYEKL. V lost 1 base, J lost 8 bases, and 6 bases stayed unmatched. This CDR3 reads CASSQGLAGDWYEQFF. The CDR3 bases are TGCGCCAGCAGCCAAGGACTAGCGGGGGACTGGTATGAGCAGTTCTTC.

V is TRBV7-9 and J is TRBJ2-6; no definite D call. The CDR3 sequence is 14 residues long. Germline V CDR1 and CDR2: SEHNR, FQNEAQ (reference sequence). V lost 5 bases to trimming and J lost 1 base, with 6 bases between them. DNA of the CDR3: TGTGCCAGCAGCCCCGGTTCTGGGGCCAACGTCCTGACTTTC. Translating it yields CASSPGSGANVLTF.

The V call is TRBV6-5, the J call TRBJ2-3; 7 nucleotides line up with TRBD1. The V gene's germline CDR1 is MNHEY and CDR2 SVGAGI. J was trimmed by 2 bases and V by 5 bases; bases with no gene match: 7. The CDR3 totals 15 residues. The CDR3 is CASSTSGTDTDTQYF. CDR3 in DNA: TGTGCCAGCAGTACCTCCGGGACAGACACAGATACGCAGTATTTT.

CDR3 region: CASSLGEGGTSYEQYF. The DNA of the CDR3 is TGTGCCAGCAGCTTGGGCGAAGGCGGAACCTCCTACGAGCAGTACTTC. The chain uses TRBV5-4 and TRBJ2-7; D unclear. V was clipped by 0 bases and J by 0 bases, with 13 bases between them. CDR1 SGHNT and CDR2 YYREEE come from the germline V gene (reference sequence). There are 16 residues in the CDR3.

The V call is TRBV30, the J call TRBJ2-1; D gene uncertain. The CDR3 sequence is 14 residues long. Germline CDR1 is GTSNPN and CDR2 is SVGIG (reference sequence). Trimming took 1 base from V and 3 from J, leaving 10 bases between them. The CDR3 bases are TGTGCCTGGAGTGGAGAGCCCGTCTACAATGAGCAGTTCTTC. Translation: CAWSGEPVYNEQFF.

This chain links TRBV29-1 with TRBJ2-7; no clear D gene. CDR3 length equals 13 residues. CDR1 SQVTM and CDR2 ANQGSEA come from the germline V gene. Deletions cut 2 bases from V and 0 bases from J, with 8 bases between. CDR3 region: CSVELRSSYEQYF. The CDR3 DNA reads TGCAGCGTTGAATTAAGGTCCTCCTACGAGCAGTACTTC.

The CDR3 spells CASRTGNAGELFF. The CDR3 bases are TGTGCCAGCAGGACAGGGAATGCCGGGGAGCTGTTTTTT. The V and J genes are TRBV25-1 and TRBJ2-2, with 7 positions matching TRBD1. CDR3 length: 13 amino acids. Unmatched junction bases numbered 4, after V lost 6 bases and J lost 6 bases. CDR1 and CDR2 from the germline V gene are MGHDK and SYGVNS.

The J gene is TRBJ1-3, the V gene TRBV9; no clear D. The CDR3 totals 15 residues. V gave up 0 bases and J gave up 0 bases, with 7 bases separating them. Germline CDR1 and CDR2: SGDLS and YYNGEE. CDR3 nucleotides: TGTGCCAGCAGCGTAGCAGTGAGCTCTGGAAACACCATATATTTT. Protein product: CASSVAVSSGNTIYF.

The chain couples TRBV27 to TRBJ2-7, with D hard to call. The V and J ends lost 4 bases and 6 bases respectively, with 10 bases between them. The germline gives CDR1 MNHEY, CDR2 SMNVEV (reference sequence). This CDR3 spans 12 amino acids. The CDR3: CASSSWYFEQYF. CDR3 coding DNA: TGTGCCAGCAGTTCATGGTATTTCGAGCAGTACTTC.

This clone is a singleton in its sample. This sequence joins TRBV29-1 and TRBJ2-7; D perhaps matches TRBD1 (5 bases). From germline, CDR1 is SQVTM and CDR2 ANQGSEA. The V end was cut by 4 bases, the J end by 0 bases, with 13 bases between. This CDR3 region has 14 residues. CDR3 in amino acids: CSVVVQDNSYEQYF. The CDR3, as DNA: TGCAGCGTTGTAGTGCAGGACAACTCCTACGAGCAGTACTTC.

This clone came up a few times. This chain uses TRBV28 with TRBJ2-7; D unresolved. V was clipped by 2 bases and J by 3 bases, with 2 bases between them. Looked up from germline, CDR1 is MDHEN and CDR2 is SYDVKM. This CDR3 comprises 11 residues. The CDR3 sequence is CASSLLYEQYF. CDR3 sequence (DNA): TGTGCCAGCAGTTTACTCTACGAGCAGTACTTC.

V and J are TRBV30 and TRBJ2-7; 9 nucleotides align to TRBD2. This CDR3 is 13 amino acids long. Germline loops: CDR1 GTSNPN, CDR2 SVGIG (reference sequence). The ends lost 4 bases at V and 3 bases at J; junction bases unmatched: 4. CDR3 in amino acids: CAWKLAGHYEQYF. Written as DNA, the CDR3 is TGTGCCTGGAAGCTAGCGGGACACTACGAGCAGTACTTC. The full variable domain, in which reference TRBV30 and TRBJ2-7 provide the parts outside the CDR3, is SQTIHQWPATLVQPVGSPLSLECTVEGTSNPNLYWYRQAAGRGLQLLFYSVGIGQISSEVPQNLSASRPQDRQFILSSKKLLLSDSGFYLCAWKLAGHYEQYFGPGTRLTVT.